This T cell receptor (beta chain) was observed in a study of blood T cell repertoires in COVID-19. This clone was seen once. From germline, CDR1 is SGHTA and CDR2 FQGNSA. J gave up 6 bases and V 2 bases, and 7 bases lay outside the gene matches. This CDR3 spans 17 amino acids. Some clones are missing from TCRdb's copy, which holds only in-frame ones; the method was immunoSEQ multiplex PCR. The data hold around 230,000 clones, with roughly four fifths observed a single time. This TCR derives from a man in his forties who had recovered from COVID-19. The rearrangement joins TRBV7-2 to TRBJ2-1; 13 nucleotides agree with TRBD2. Input material: PBMCs or T cells enriched from blood (not recorded which). CDR3: CASSLMGLAGTPNEQFF. In DNA, the CDR3 is TGTGCCAGCAGCTTAATGGGACTAGCGGGAACACCCAATGAGCAGTTCTTC.